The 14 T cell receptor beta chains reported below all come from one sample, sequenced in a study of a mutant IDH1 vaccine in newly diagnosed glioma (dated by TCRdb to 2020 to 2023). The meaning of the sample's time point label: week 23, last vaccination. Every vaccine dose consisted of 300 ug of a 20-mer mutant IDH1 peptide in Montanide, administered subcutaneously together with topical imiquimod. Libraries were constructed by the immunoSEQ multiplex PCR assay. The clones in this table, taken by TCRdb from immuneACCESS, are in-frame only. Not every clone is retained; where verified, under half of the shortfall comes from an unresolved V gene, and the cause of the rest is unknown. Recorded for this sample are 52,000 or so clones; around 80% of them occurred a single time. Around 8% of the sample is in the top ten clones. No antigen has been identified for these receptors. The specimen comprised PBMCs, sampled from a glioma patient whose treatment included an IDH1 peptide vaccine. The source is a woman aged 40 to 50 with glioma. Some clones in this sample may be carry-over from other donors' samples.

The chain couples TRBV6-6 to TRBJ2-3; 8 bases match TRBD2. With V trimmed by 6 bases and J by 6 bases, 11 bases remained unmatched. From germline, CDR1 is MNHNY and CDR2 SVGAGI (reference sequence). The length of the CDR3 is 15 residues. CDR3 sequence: CASRLAGPGGDTQYF. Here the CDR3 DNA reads TGTGCCAGCAGATTAGCGGGCCCGGGGGGGGATACGCAGTATTTT.

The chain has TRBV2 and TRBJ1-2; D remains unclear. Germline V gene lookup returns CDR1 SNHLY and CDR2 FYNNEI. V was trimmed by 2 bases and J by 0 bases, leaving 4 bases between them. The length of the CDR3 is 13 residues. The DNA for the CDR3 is TGTGCCAGCAGTGAATGGGCTAACTATGGCTACACCTTC. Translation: CASSEWANYGYTF.

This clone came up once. As DNA, the CDR3 is TGTGCCTGGAGTGTACTCAGGACAGGGCTATCTAGCGGGGTCCACGAGCAGTACTTC. Encoded protein: CAWSVLRTGLSSGVHEQYF. V gene TRBV30 combines with J gene TRBJ2-7; a weak D match, TRBD2 (9 bases). There are 19 residues in the CDR3. From germline, CDR1 is GTSNPN and CDR2 SVGIG (reference sequence). V gave up 0 bases and J gave up 5 bases, with 29 bases separating them.

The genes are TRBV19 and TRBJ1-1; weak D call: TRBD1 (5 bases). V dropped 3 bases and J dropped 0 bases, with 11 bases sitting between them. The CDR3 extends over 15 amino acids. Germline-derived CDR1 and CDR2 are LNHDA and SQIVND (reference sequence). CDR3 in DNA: TGTGCCAGTAGTATCGGGACGGTCATGAACACTGAAGCTTTCTTT. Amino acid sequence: CASSIGTVMNTEAFF. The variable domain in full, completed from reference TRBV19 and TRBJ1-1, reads DGGITQSPKYLFRKEGQNVTLSCEQNLNHDAMYWYRQDPGQGLRLIYYSQIVNDFQKGDIAEGYSVSREKKESFPLTVTSAQKNPTAFYLCASSIGTVMNTEAFFGQGTRLTVV.

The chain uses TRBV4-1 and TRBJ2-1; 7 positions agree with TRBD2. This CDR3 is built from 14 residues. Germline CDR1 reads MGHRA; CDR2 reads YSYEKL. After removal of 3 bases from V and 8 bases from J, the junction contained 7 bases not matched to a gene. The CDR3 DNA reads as TGCGCCAGCAGCCAGACCAGGACTAGGGATGAGCAGTTCTTC. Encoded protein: CASSQTRTRDEQFF.

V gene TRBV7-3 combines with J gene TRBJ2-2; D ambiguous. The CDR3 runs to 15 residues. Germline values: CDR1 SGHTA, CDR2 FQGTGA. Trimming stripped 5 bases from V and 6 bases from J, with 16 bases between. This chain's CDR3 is CASSPPGPISGELFF. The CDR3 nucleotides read TGTGCCAGCAGCCCCCCCGGCCCGATTTCCGGGGAGCTGTTTTTT.

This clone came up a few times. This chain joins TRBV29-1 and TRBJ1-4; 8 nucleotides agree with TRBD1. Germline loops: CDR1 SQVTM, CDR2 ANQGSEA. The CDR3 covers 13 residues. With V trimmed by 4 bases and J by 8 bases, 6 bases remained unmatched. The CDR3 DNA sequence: TGCAGCGTTGCGACAGGGGCGGGGGAAAAACTGTTTTTT. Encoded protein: CSVATGAGEKLFF.

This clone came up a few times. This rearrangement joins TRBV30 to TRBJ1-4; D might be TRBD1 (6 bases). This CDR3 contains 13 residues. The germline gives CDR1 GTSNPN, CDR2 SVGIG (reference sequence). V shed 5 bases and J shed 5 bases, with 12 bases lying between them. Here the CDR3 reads CAWSRGGNEKLFF. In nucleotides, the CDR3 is TGTGCCTGGTCTAGGGGGGGGAATGAAAAACTGTTTTTT.

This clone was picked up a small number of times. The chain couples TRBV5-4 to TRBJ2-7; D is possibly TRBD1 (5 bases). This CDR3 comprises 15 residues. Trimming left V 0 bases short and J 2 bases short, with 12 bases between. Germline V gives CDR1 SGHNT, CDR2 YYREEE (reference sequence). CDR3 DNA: TGTGCCAGCAGCTTGGTTCCGGACAAAACCTACGAGCAGTACTTC. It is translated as CASSLVPDKTYEQYF.

DNA for the CDR3: TGTGCCAGCAGCGTAGATGGAAACACCATATATTTT. Translating gives CASSVDGNTIYF. The chain couples TRBV9 to TRBJ1-3, with no clear D. In germline, CDR1 is SGDLS, CDR2 YYNGEE. Trimming removed 0 bases from V and 3 bases from J, with 1 base in between. The CDR3 is 12 residues long.

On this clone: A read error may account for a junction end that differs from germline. Here the CDR3 DNA reads TGTGCCAGCACACCGGGACACGAACAGGGCGAGCAGTACTTC. This gives the protein CASTPGHEQGEQYF. This chain joins TRBV18 and TRBJ2-7; tentative D call: TRBD1 (6 bases). CDR1 and CDR2 (germline): KGHSH, LQKENI. This CDR3 contains 14 residues.

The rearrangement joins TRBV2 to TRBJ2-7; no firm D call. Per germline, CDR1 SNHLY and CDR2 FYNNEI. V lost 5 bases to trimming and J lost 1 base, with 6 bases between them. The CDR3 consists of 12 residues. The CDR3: CASSPGSYEQYF. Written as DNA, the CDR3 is TGTGCCAGCAGTCCTGGGTCCTACGAGCAGTACTTC.

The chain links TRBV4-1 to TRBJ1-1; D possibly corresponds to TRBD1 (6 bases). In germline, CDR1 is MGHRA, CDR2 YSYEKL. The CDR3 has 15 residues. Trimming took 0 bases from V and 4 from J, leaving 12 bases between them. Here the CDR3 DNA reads TGCGCCAGCAGCCAAGAATTGATAGGGGGCACTGAAGCTTTCTTT. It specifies CASSQELIGGTEAFF.

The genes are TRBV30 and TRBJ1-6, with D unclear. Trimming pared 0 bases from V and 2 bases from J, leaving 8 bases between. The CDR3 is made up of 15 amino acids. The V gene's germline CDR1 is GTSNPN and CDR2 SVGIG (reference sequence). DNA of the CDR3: TGTGCCTGGAGTGTTGACACTACCTATAATTCACCCCTCCACTTT. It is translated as CAWSVDTTYNSPLHF.